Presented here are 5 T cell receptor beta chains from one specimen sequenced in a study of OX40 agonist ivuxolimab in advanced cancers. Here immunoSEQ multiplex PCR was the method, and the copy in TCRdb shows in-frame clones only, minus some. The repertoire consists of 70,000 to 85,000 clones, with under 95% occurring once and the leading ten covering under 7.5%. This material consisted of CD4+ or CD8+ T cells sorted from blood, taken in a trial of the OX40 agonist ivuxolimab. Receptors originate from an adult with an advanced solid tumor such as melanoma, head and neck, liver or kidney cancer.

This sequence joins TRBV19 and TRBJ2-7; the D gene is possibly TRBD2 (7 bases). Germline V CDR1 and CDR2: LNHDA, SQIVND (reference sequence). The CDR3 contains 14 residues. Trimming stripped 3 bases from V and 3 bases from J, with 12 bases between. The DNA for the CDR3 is TGTGCCAGTAGTATCCAAGGGGGGGACTACGAGCAGTACTTC. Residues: CASSIQGGDYEQYF.

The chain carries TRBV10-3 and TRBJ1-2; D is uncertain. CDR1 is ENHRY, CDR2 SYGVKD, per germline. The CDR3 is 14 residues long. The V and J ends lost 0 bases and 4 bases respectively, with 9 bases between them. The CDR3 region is CAISESSFPYGYTF. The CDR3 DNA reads TGTGCCATCAGTGAGTCCTCCTTCCCCTATGGCTACACCTTC.

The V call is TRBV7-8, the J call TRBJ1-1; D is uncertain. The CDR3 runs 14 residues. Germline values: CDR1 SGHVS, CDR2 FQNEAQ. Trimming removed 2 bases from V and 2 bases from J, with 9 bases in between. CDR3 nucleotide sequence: TGTGCCAGCAGCTTAAGGCATGTCAACACTGAAGCTTTCTTT. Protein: CASSLRHVNTEAFF.

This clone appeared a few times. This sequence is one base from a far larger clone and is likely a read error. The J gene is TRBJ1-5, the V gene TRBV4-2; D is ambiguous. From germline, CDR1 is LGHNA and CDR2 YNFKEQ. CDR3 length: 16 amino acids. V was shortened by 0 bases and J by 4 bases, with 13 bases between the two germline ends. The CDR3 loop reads CASSQDVDTFNQPQHF. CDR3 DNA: TGTGCCAGCAGCCAAGACGTCGACACCTTTAATCAGCCCCAGCATTTT.

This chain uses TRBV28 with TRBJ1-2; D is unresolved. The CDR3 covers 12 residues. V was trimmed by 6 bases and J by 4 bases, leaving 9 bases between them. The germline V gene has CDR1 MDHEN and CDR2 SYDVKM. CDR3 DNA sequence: TGTGCCAGCAGGGGCAATACCTATGGCTACACCTTC. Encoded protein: CASRGNTYGYTF.